These T cell receptor beta chains were read from a single sample in a study of identical twins. TCRdb itself ran the 5' RACE reads through MiXCR, one entry per CDR3 protein. The data contain 300,000 to 400,000 distinct CDR3 sequences, about 12% of them singletons. The same data also went into a second study, on yellow fever vaccine responses in identical twins.

The sample comprised CD8+ T cells sorted from blood. Receptor source: a woman in her late teens or twenties in good health. Each CDR3 is given with its conserved first and last residue. A D gene is named only where the DNA matches it firmly. Expanded clones are given a class, and other clones once, few, many or no size at all.

TRBJ2-7 | . | TRBV5-1 | TRBD2 | CASSDLAGYSYEQYF | TGCGCCAGCAGTGACCTAGCGGGATACTCCTACGAGCAGTACTTC
TRBJ1-2 | many | TRBV4-1 | . | CASSQISDTDRYTF | TGCGCCAGCAGCCAAATTTCGGACACCGATCGCTACACCTTC
TRBJ1-6 | many | TRBV11-1 | TRBD1 | CASRGSGTGELDLPNSPLHF | TGTGCCAGCAGGGGGAGCGGGACAGGGGAATTGGACCTACCCAATTCACCCCTCCACTTT
TRBJ2-1 | . | TRBV5-1 | TRBD1 | CASRKGTGGPYNEQFF | TGCGCCAGCAGGAAAGGGACAGGGGGACCTTACAATGAGCAGTTCTTC
TRBJ2-7 | few | TRBV12-3/TRBV12-4 | TRBD1 | CASSSVQGVHEQYF | TGTGCCAGCAGTTCGGTCCAGGGGGTGCACGAGCAGTACTTC
TRBJ2-2 | few | TRBV9 | TRBD2 | CASSPSSGRPTGELFF | TGTGCCAGCAGCCCAAGTAGCGGGAGGCCCACCGGGGAGCTGTTTTTT
TRBJ2-7 | many | TRBV9 | . | CASSNGNEQYF | TGTGCCAGCAGCAACGGGAACGAGCAGTACTTC
TRBJ1-2 | . | TRBV15 | . | CATSTYREDGYTF | TGTGCCACCAGCACATACAGGGAGGATGGCTACACCTTC
TRBJ1-2 | . | TRBV3-1 | . | CASSQDGGSNYGYTF | TGTGCCAGCAGCCAAGATGGGGGGAGTAACTATGGCTACACCTTC
TRBJ1-5 | . | TRBV4-1 | . | CASSQGWAGSNQPQHF | TGCGCCAGCAGCCAAGGCTGGGCAGGGAGCAATCAGCCCCAGCATTTT
TRBJ2-5 | . | TRBV9 | . | CASSVAGGQETQYF | TGTGCCAGCAGCGTAGCAGGAGGTCAAGAGACCCAGTACTTC
TRBJ2-7 | . | TRBV4-2 | . | CASSQEMSGDPSYEQYF | TGTGCCAGCAGCCAAGAGATGTCGGGGGACCCCTCCTACGAGCAGTACTTC
TRBJ1-1 | many | TRBV5-6 | . | CASSLGSNTEAFF | TGTGCCAGCAGCTTGGGGAGTAACACTGAAGCTTTCTTT
TRBJ1-1 | many | TRBV7-9 | . | CASSDQGTEAFF | TGTGCCAGCAGCGACCAGGGAACTGAAGCTTTCTTT